Below are 23 T cell receptor beta chains sequenced from a single sample in a study of cytomegalovirus exposure and HLA in healthy donors. PCR involved 60 Vbeta and 13 Jbeta primers. Libraries were prepared by immunoSEQ multiplex PCR; TCRdb keeps only in-frame clonotypes and omits some of them. The sample yields 73,000 or so clones, more than 80% seen once. Sequencing was carried out using PBMCs. These TCRs come from a human donor in good health.

V usage is TRBV5-1 and J usage is TRBJ2-3, with 16 bases lining up with TRBD2. CDR3 length equals 19 residues. Germline CDR1 and CDR2: SGHRS and YFSETQ. The junction had 11 bases not matched to a gene; V was cut back by 4 bases and J by 3 bases. As DNA, the CDR3 is TGCGCCAGCAGCCTTCCCGGGACTAGCGGGGGGGAACGAACAGATACGCAGTATTTT. Protein product: CASSLPGTSGGERTDTQYF.

This clone showed up just once. The rearrangement joins TRBV5-1 to TRBJ2-5; weak D call: TRBD1 (5 bases). CDR1 and CDR2 (germline): SGHRS, YFSETQ. CDR3 length equals 13 residues. Trimming stripped 4 bases from V and 5 bases from J, with 12 bases between. CDR3 sequence (DNA): TGCGCCAGCAGCACACGGCCAGGGGAGACCCAGTACTTC. The encoded protein is CASSTRPGETQYF.

As for this clone: Mismatch with germline at one junction end may stem from a read error. The chain is built from TRBV7-9 and TRBJ1-1; 7 bases are shared with TRBD1. From germline, CDR1 is SEHNR and CDR2 FQNEAQ (reference sequence). CDR3 length equals 16 residues. Here the CDR3 reads CSSRLQTGVMNTEAFF. The CDR3 nucleotides are TGTTCCAGCAGGCTACAAACAGGGGTAATGAACACTGAAGCTTTCTTT.

This clone was seen a handful of times. The V and J genes are TRBV5-5 and TRBJ2-5; TRBD2 aligns across 11 bases. Germline-derived CDR1 and CDR2 are SGHKS and YYEKEE (reference sequence). Trimming removed 2 bases from V and 1 base from J; junction bases left unmatched: 1. CDR3 size: 15 residues. CDR3 residues: CASSLLAGAQETQYF. DNA for the CDR3: TGTGCCAGCAGCTTACTAGCGGGGGCCCAAGAGACCCAGTACTTC.

The rearrangement uses TRBV7-3 and TRBJ1-1; 7 bases are shared with TRBD1. Trimming took 5 bases from V and 6 from J; bases not matched to a gene: 9. Germline CDR1 and CDR2: SGHTA and FQGTGA. The CDR3 has 14 amino acids. The CDR3: CASSPRGGRAEAFF. The CDR3 nucleotides read TGTGCCAGCAGCCCTAGAGGGGGCAGGGCTGAAGCTTTCTTT. The variable domain in full, with the rest retrieved from reference TRBV7-3 and TRBJ1-1, is GAGVSQTPSNKVTEKGKYVELRCDPISGHTALYWYRQSLGQGPEFLIYFQGTGAADDSGLPNDRFFAVRPEGSVSTLKIQRTERGDSAVYLCASSPRGGRAEAFFGQGTRLTVV.

DNA of the CDR3: TGCGCCAGCAGCCAAGGCTACTCCTACAATGAGCAGTTCTTC. It yields the protein CASSQGYSYNEQFF. J is TRBJ2-1 and V is TRBV4-3, with unresolved D. The CDR3 spans 14 residues. The ends were cut back, 1 base at V and 0 bases at J, with 4 bases in the middle. Germline values: CDR1 LGHNA, CDR2 YSLEER.

The chain employs TRBV6-1 and TRBJ1-2; 9 bases are a match to TRBD1. Germline V lookup: CDR1 MNHNS, CDR2 SASEGT. V shed 2 bases, J shed 7 bases, and the junction held 8 bases outside the gene matches. The CDR3 consists of 15 residues. The CDR3 spells CASSEYGTGGGGYTF. The CDR3 nucleotides are TGTGCCAGCAGTGAATATGGAACAGGGGGCGGTGGCTACACCTTC.

The chain couples TRBV7-2 to TRBJ2-3; D perhaps matches TRBD2 (7 bases). Trimming pared 4 bases from V and 1 base from J, leaving 12 bases between. CDR3 length equals 15 residues. Germline CDR1 SGHTA, CDR2 FQGNSA. The CDR3 region has the DNA TGTGCCAGCAGCTGGACGGGGGGCGGCACAGATACGCAGTATTTT. Translating it yields CASSWTGGGTDTQYF.

This clone was detected only a few times. This chain connects TRBV4-1 to TRBJ1-4; tentatively, D is TRBD1 (5 bases). Germline CDR1 is MGHRA and CDR2 is YSYEKL. The CDR3 is made up of 16 amino acids. The V gene lost 4 bases and the J gene lost 0 bases, with 12 bases spanning the gap. CDR3 region: CASSRPGGATNEKLFF. The CDR3 nucleotides are TGCGCCAGCAGCCGCCCGGGAGGGGCAACTAATGAAAAACTGTTTTTT.

The chain joins TRBV6-1 to TRBJ1-5; D ambiguous. V lost 3 bases to trimming and J lost 0 bases, with 24 bases between them. The CDR3 runs 20 residues. In germline, CDR1 is MNHNS, CDR2 SASEGT. The CDR3 DNA is TGTGCCAGCAGTGACCATCTATTTTTAAGAGAGGCGGTTAGCAATCAGCCCCAGCATTTT. It yields the protein CASSDHLFLREAVSNQPQHF.

This chain links TRBV9 with TRBJ2-3, with 11 bases aligning to TRBD2. J was trimmed by 2 bases and V by 0 bases; bases with no gene match: 5. Per germline, CDR1 SGDLS and CDR2 YYNGEE. This CDR3 has 17 residues. The CDR3 coding sequence is TGTGCCAGCAGCGTAGGGGCTAGCGGGGGGCCCACAGATACGCAGTATTTT. Protein sequence: CASSVGASGGPTDTQYF.

The chain recombines TRBV19 with TRBJ2-5; the match to TRBD1 covers 7 bases. The V gene end was trimmed by 3 bases and the J gene end by 3 bases; junction bases not matched to a gene: 4. The CDR3 is 14 residues long. Per the germline V gene, CDR1 is LNHDA and CDR2 is SQIVND (reference sequence). CDR3 nucleotides: TGTGCCAGTAGTATGGGACAGCCAGAAGAGACCCAGTACTTC. This translates into CASSMGQPEETQYF. Full variable domain (outside the CDR3, taken from reference TRBV19 and TRBJ2-5): DGGITQSPKYLFRKEGQNVTLSCEQNLNHDAMYWYRQDPGQGLRLIYYSQIVNDFQKGDIAEGYSVSREKKESFPLTVTSAQKNPTAFYLCASSMGQPEETQYFGPGTRLLVL.

V and J are TRBV19 and TRBJ1-5; D might be TRBD1 (6 bases). Germline V gene lookup returns CDR1 LNHDA and CDR2 SQIVND (reference sequence). The CDR3 consists of 15 residues. V shed 5 bases and J shed 0 bases, with 11 bases lying between them. CDR3 nucleotides: TGTGCCAGTAGTTCCCGGGGGGCTAGCAATCAGCCCCAGCATTTT. Amino acids: CASSSRGASNQPQHF.

The chain couples TRBV5-3 to TRBJ2-7, with 7 bases lining up with TRBD1. TRBV5-3 is known as an ORF, though its function is uncertain. CDR3 length: 14 residues. Trimming took 6 bases from V and 4 from J; bases not matched to a gene: 10. The CDR3 DNA follows: TGTGCCAGAAAACAAAGAGGGGGCATGTACGAGCAGTACTTC. Translating it yields CARKQRGGMYEQYF.

V gene TRBV7-9 combines with J gene TRBJ2-3; a weak D match, TRBD2 (5 bases). Germline lookup yields CDR1 SEHNR and CDR2 FQNEAQ (reference sequence). Trimming left V 3 bases short and J 6 bases short, with 13 bases between. The CDR3 runs to 14 residues. CDR3 amino acids: CASSLAGRSDTQYF. CDR3 bases: TGTGCCAGCAGCTTGGCGGGTCGATCGGATACGCAGTATTTT.

This chain links TRBV5-1 with TRBJ2-5; TRBD2 is a possible D gene (5 bases). V lost 2 bases and J 1 base, leaving 6 bases between the germline ends. CDR1 is SGHRS, CDR2 YFSETQ, per germline. The CDR3 sequence is 13 residues long. CDR3 sequence: CASSLTSQETQYF. CDR3 nucleotides: TGCGCCAGCAGCTTAACTAGCCAAGAGACCCAGTACTTC.

J is TRBJ2-5 and V is TRBV27; 7 bases line up with TRBD2. Germline V lookup: CDR1 MNHEY, CDR2 SMNVEV (reference sequence). The CDR3 sequence is 15 residues long. J lost 4 bases, V lost 6 bases, and 11 bases had no gene match. CDR3 coding DNA: TGTGCCAGCAGGGCGGGAGCAAGTCTCCTAGAGACCCAGTACTTC. It is translated as CASRAGASLLETQYF.

This rearrangement joins TRBV19 to TRBJ2-3, with TRBD2 identical over 9 bases. Trimming at V came to 3 bases and at J to 3 bases, leaving 7 bases not matched to a gene. The germline V gene has CDR1 LNHDA and CDR2 SQIVND (reference sequence). The CDR3 totals 16 residues. The CDR3 reads CASSISLSGGTDTQYF. The CDR3 DNA is TGTGCCAGTAGTATCTCTCTTAGCGGGGGTACAGATACGCAGTATTTT.

The chain combines TRBV9 with TRBJ1-3; D gene ambiguous. The CDR3 is 15 amino acids. Trimming took 0 bases from V and 4 from J, leaving 11 bases between them. CDR1 and CDR2 from the germline V gene are SGDLS and YYNGEE. The CDR3: CASSVGGASGNTIYF. CDR3 nucleotide sequence: TGTGCCAGCAGCGTAGGGGGAGCAAGCGGAAACACCATATATTTT. The full variable domain, with the rest looked up from reference TRBV9 and TRBJ1-3, is DSGVTQTPKHLITATGQRVTLRCSPRSGDLSVYWYQQSLDQGLQFLIQYYNGEERAKGNILERFSAQQFPDLHSELNLSSLELGDSALYFCASSVGGASGNTIYFGEGSWLTVV.

The genes are TRBV9 and TRBJ2-3, with D tentatively TRBD2 (7 bases). Per germline, CDR1 SGDLS and CDR2 YYNGEE. CDR3 length: 17 residues. Trimming stripped 4 bases from V and 2 bases from J, with 20 bases between. The CDR3 is CASSILRGGGITDTQYF. Written as DNA, the CDR3 is TGTGCCAGCAGCATCCTCCGAGGGGGGGGGATCACAGATACGCAGTATTTT.

This clone turned up a few times. The CDR3 DNA is TGCGCCAGCAGCCCTGAAGACAGGCCGACAGATACGCAGTATTTT. Its protein is CASSPEDRPTDTQYF. The chain employs TRBV5-1 and TRBJ2-3; D perhaps matches TRBD1 (6 bases). CDR1 and CDR2 from the germline V gene are SGHRS and YFSETQ. The CDR3 extends over 15 amino acids. Between the trimmed V and J ends, which lost 4 bases and 3 bases, there was a span of 15 bases. The whole variable domain, filled in from reference TRBV5-1 and TRBJ2-3, reads KAGVTQTPRYLIKTRGQQVTLSCSPISGHRSVSWYQQTPGQGLQFLFEYFSETQRNKGNFPGRFSGRQFSNSRSEMNVSTLELGDSALYLCASSPEDRPTDTQYFGPGTRLTVL.

The chain recombines TRBV6-1 with TRBJ2-7; 9 bases match TRBD1. The CDR3 has 14 amino acids. V lost 7 bases, J lost 5 bases, and 9 bases stayed unmatched. From germline, CDR1 is MNHNS and CDR2 SASEGT. The CDR3 coding sequence is TGTGCCAGCAATCCGACAGGGGGAACGGACGAGCAGTACTTC. This sequence encodes CASNPTGGTDEQYF.

The rearrangement uses TRBV5-6 and TRBJ2-3; maybe TRBD1 (6 bases). Between the trimmed V and J ends, which lost 0 bases and 2 bases, there was a span of 13 bases. CDR3 length equals 16 residues. Germline V gives CDR1 SGHDT, CDR2 YYEEEE. CDR3 bases: TGTGCCAGCAGCTTGGTGTCACAGGGCCCCACAGATACGCAGTATTTT. Amino acids: CASSLVSQGPTDTQYF.